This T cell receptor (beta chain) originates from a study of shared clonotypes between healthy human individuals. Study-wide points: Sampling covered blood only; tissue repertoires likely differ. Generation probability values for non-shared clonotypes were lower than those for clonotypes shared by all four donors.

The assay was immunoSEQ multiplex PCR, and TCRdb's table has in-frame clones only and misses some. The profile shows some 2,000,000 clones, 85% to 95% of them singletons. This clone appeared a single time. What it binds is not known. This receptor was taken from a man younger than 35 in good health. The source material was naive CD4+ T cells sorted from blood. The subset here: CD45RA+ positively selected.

CDR3 loop: CASKVGGGNTEAFF. CDR3 sequence (DNA): TGTGCCAGCAAAGTTGGTGGGGGGAACACTGAAGCTTTCTTT. The chain has TRBV28 and TRBJ1-1; D is perhaps TRBD1 (5 bases). Trimming cost V 7 bases and J 1 base, with 13 bases left between them. Germline V gene lookup returns CDR1 MDHEN and CDR2 SYDVKM. The CDR3 runs 14 residues.